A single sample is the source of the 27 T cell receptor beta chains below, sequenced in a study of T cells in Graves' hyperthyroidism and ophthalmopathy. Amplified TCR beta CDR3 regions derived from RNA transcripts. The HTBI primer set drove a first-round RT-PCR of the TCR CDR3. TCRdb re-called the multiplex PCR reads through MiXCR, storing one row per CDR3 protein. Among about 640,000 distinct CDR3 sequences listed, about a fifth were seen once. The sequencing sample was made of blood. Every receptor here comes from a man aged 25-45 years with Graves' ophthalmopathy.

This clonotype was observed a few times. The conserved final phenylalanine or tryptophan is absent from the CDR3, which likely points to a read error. The CDR3 DNA follows: TGTGCCAGCAGCATTCTAGCGAACTACGAGCAGTACCTC. This gives the protein CASSILANYEQYL. The rearrangement joins TRBV7-8 to TRBJ2-7, with D possibly being TRBD2 (6 bases). The CDR3 runs to 13 residues. Germline CDR1 is SGHVS and CDR2 is FQNEAQ. V was clipped by 5 bases and J by 3 bases, with 11 bases between them.

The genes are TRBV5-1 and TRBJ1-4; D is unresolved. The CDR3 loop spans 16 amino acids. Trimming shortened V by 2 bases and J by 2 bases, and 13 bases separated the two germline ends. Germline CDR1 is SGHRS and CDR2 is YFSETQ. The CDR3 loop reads CASSFSGGGTNEKLFF. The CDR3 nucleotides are TGCGCCAGCAGCTTCAGCGGAGGAGGGACTAATGAAAAACTGTTTTTT.

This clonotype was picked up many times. The CDR3 nucleotides are TGCAGCGCTCTGACAGCCTCCGAAGCTTTCTTT. It is translated as CSALTASEAFF. The chain is built from TRBV29-1 and TRBJ1-1; tentative D call: TRBD1 (5 bases). This CDR3 spans 11 amino acids. Deletions cut 7 bases from V and 8 bases from J, with 14 bases between. The germline V gene has CDR1 SQVTM and CDR2 ANQGSEA.

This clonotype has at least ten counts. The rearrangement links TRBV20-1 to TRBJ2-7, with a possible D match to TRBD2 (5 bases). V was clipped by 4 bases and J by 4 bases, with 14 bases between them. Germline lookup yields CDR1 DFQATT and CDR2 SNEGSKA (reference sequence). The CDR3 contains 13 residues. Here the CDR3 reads CSAISERGYEQYF. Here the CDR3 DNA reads TGCAGTGCTATTAGCGAGCGCGGGTACGAGCAGTACTTC.

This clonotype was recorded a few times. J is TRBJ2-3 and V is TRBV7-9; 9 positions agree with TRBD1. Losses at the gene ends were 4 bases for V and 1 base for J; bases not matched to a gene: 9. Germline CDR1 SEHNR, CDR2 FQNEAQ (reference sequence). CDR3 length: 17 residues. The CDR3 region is CASSSVTGGRGTDTQYF. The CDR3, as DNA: TGTGCCAGCAGCTCAGTCACAGGGGGCAGGGGCACAGATACGCAGTATTTT. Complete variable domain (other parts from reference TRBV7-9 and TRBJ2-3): DTGVSQNPRHKITKRGQNVTFRCDPISEHNRLYWYRQTLGQGPEFLTYFQNEAQLEKSRLLSDRFSAERPKGSFSTLEIQRTEQGDSAMYLCASSSVTGGRGTDTQYFGPGTRLTVL.

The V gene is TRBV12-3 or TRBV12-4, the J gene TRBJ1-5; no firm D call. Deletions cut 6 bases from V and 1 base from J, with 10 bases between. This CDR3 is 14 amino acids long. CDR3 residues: CASSLVDSNQPQHF. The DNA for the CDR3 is TGTGCCAGCAGCTTGGTCGACAGCAATCAGCCCCAGCATTTT.

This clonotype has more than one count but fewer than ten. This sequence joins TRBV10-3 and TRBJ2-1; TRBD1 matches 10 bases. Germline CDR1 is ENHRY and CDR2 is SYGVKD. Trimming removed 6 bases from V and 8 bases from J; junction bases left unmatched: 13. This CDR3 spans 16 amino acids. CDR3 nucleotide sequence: TGTGCCATCAGAACCTCGACAGGGGGCAGAGGCGATGAGCAGTTCTTC. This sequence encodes CAIRTSTGGRGDEQFF.

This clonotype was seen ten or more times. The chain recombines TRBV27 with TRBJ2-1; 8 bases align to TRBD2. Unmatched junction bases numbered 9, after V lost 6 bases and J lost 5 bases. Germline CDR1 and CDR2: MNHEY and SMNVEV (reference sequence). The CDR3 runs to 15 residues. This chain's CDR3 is CASRRLREGDNEQFF. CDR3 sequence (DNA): TGTGCCAGCAGGAGATTACGGGAGGGCGACAATGAGCAGTTCTTC.

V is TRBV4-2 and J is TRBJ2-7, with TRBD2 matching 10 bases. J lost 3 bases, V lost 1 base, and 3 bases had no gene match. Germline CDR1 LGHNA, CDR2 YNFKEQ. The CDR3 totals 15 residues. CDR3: CASSQALAGNYEQYF. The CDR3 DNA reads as TGTGCCAGCAGCCAAGCACTAGCGGGGAACTACGAGCAGTACTTC.

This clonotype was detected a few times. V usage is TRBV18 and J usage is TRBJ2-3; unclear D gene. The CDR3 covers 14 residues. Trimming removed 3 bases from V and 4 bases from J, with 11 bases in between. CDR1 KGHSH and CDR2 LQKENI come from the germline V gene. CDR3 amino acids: CASSPEQRADTQYF. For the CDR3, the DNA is TGTGCCAGCTCACCGGAGCAACGGGCAGATACGCAGTATTTT.

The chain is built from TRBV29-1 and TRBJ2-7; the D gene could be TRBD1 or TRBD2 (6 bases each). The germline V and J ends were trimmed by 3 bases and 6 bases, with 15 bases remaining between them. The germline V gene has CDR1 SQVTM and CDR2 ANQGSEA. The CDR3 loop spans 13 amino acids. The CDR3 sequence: CSVDLPGAGEQYF. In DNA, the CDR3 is TGCAGCGTTGATTTACCGGGGGCAGGCGAGCAGTACTTC.

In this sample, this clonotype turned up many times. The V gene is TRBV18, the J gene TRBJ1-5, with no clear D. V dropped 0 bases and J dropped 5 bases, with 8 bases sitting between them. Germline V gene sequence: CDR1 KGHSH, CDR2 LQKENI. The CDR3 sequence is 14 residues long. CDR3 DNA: TGTGCCAGCTCACCACCGGACGCAGATCAGCCCCAGCATTTT. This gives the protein CASSPPDADQPQHF.

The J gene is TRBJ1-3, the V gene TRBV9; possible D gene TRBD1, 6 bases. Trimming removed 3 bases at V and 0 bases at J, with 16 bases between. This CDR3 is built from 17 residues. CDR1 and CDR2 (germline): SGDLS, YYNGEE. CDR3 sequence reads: CASSAEGQFSSGNTIYF. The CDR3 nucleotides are TGTGCCAGCAGCGCCGAAGGACAGTTCTCCTCTGGAAACACCATATATTTT.

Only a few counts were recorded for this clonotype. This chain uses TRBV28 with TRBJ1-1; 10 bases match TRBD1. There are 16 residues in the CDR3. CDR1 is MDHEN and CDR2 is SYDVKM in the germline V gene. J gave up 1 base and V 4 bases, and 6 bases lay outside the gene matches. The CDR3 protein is CASSSIRTGGNTEAFF. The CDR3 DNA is TGTGCCAGCAGTTCCATCCGGACAGGGGGGAACACTGAAGCTTTCTTT. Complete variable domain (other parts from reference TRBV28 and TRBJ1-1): DVKVTQSSRYLVKRTGEKVFLECVQDMDHENMFWYRQDPGLGLRLIYFSYDVKMKEKGDIPEGYSVSREKKERFSLILESASTNQTSMYLCASSSIRTGGNTEAFFGQGTRLTVV.

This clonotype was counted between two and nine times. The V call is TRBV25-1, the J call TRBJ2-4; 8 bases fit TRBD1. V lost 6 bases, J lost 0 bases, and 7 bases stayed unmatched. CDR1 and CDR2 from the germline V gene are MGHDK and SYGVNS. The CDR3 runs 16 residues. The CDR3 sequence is CASRATGALAKNIQYF. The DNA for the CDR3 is TGTGCCAGCAGGGCGACAGGGGCCCTAGCCAAAAACATTCAGTACTTC.

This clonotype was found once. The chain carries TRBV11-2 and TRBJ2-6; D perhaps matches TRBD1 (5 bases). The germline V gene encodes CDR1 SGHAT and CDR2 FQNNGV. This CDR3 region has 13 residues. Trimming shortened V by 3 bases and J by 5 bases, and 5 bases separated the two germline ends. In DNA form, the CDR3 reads TGTGCCAGCAGCTTGGACAGGGCCAACGTCCTGACTTTC. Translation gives CASSLDRANVLTF. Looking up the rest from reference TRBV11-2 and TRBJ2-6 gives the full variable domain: EAGVAQSPRYKIIEKRQSVAFWCNPISGHATLYWYQQILGQGPKLLIQFQNNGVVDDSQLPKDRFSAERLKGVDSTLKIQPAKLEDSAVYLCASSLDRANVLTFGAGSRLTVL.

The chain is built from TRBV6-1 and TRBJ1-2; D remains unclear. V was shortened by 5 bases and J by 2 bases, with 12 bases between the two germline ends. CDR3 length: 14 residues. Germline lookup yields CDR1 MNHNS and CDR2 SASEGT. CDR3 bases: TGTGCCAGCAGTCACCGAAGAGCCAACTATGGCTACACCTTC. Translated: CASSHRRANYGYTF.

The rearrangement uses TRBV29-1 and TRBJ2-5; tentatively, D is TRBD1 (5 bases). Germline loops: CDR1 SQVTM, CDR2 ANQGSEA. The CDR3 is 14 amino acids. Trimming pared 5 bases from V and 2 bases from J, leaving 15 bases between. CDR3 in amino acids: CSVIPRVTQETQYF. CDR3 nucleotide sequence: TGCAGCGTTATTCCCAGGGTGACTCAAGAGACCCAGTACTTC.

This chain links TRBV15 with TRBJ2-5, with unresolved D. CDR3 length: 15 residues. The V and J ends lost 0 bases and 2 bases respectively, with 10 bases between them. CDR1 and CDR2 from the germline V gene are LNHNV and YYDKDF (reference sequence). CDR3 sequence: CATSRDVGRQETQYF. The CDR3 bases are TGTGCCACCAGCAGAGATGTCGGGCGACAAGAGACCCAGTACTTC.

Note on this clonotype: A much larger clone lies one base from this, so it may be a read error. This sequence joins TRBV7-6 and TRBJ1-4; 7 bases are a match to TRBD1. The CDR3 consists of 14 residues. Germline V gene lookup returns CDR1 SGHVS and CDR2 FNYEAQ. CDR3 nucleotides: TGTGCCAGCAGCTCAACAGGGGCTACCGAAAAACCGTTTTTT. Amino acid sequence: CASSSTGATEKPFF.

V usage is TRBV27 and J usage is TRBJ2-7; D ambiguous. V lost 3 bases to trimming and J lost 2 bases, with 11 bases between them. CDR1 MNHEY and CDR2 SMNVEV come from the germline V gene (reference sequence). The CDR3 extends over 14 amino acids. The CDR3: CASSLGMGTYEQYF. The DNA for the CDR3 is TGTGCCAGCAGTTTGGGCATGGGGACCTACGAGCAGTACTTC.

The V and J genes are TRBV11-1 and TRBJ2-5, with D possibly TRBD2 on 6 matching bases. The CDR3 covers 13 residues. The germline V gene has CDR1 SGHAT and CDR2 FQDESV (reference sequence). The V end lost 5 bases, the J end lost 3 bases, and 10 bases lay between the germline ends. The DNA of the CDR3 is TGTGCCAGCAGCCCCCGACTAGAAGAGACCCAGTACTTC. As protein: CASSPRLEETQYF. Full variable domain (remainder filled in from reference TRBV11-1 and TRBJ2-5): EAEVAQSPRYKITEKSQAVAFWCDPISGHATLYWYRQILGQGPELLVQFQDESVVDDSQLPKDRFSAERLKGVDSTLKIQPAELGDSAMYLCASSPRLEETQYFGPGTRLLVL.

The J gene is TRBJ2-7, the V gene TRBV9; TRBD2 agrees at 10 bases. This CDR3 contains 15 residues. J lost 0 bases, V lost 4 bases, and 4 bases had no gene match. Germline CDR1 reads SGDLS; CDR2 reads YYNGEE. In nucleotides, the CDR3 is TGTGCCAGCAGCATAACTAGCGGGAACTCCTACGAGCAGTACTTC. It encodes CASSITSGNSYEQYF.

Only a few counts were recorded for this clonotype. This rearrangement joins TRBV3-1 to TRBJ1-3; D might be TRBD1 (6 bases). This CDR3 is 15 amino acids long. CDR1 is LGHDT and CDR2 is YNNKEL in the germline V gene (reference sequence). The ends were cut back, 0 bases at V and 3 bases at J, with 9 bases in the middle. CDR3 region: CASSQDHRDGNTIYF. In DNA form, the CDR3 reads TGTGCCAGCAGCCAAGATCACAGGGATGGAAACACCATATATTTT.

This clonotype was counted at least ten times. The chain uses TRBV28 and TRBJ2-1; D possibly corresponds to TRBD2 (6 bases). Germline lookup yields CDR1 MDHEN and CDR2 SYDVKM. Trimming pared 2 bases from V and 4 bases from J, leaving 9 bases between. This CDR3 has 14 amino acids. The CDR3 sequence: CASSLAGFYNEQFF. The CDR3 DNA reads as TGTGCCAGCAGTTTAGCGGGATTTTACAATGAGCAGTTCTTC.

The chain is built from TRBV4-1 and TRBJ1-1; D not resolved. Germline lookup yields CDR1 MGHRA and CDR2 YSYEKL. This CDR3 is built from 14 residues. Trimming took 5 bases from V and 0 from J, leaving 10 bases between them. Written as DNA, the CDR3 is TGCGCCAGCAGCGAAATCGGGGTGAACACTGAAGCTTTCTTT. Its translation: CASSEIGVNTEAFF.

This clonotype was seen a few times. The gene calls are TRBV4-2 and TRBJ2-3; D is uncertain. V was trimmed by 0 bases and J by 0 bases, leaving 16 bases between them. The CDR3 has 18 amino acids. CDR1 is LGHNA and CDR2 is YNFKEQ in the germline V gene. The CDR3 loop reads CASSQDPSGVPSTDTQYF. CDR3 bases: TGTGCCAGCAGCCAAGATCCGTCCGGCGTCCCCAGCACAGATACGCAGTATTTT.